This TCR beta chain came from a study of hypomethylating agent response in myelodysplastic syndrome. The protocol was immunoSEQ multiplex PCR, while the TCRdb copy is restricted to in-frame clones and leaves out a portion. The sample records 1,600 or so clones, about 83% being singletons. The sample consisted of bone marrow, taken before or after starting hypomethylating agent treatment for myelodysplastic syndrome (not recorded which). The TCR was taken from a human donor with myelodysplastic syndrome.

CDR3 amino acids: CASRTGSSYNEQFF. The CDR3 DNA is TGTGCCAGCAGGACAGGGAGCTCCTACAATGAGCAGTTCTTC. The V call is TRBV27, the J call TRBJ2-1; 7 nucleotides agree with TRBD1. The CDR3 consists of 14 residues. V shed 6 bases and J 0 bases; nucleotides not matched to a gene: 2. Per the germline V gene, CDR1 is MNHEY and CDR2 is SMNVEV (reference sequence).